A selection of T cell receptor beta chains follows, all from one sample in a study of T cells in narcolepsy. Sequencing used immunoSEQ multiplex PCR; TCRdb keeps in-frame clones, though not all of them. The sample contains around 26,000 clones, around 63% of which appear only once. Sequencing was done on a sample of memory (CD45RA-) CD4+ T cells from blood. The source is a human donor in good health. Each CDR3 is given with its conserved first and last residue. D genes are given only for firm matches. Clone size is shown for a subset of rows, as once, few, many or a class of expanded clone.

CDR3,DNA,D,V,J,size
CASSVQGGVNTEAFF,TGTGCCAGCAGCGTTCAGGGTGGGGTGAACACTGAAGCTTTCTTT,-,TRBV9,TRBJ1-1,once
CASSPWSGFRETQYF,TGTGCCAGCAGCCCCTGGTCGGGGTTTCGAGAGACCCAGTACTTC,-,TRBV5-6,TRBJ2-5,few
CASSLRDFEAFF,TGTGCCAGCAGTCTCCGGGACTTTGAAGCTTTCTTT,-,TRBV6-1,TRBJ1-1,-
CASTAGPYNSPLHF,TGTGCCAGCACGGCGGGGCCCTATAATTCACCCCTCCACTTT,-,TRBV6-5,TRBJ1-6,-
CASSSRGRGDTQYF,TGTGCCAGCAGCTCCCGAGGGCGGGGAGATACGCAGTATTTT,-,TRBV11-3,TRBJ2-3,few
CASSLANQPQHF,TGTGCCAGCAGCTTGGCCAATCAGCCCCAGCATTTT,-,TRBV5-6,TRBJ1-5,-
CASSDQGGGQFF,TGTGCCAGTAGTGACCAGGGCGGGGGGCAGTTCTTC,TRBD2,TRBV19,TRBJ2-1,-
CASSFSGTTDTQYF,TGTGCCAGCAGCTTTAGCGGGACGACAGATACGCAGTATTTT,TRBD2,TRBV7-3,TRBJ2-3,-
CASSVGRGETQYF,TGTGCCAGCAGCGTAGGACGGGGGGAGACCCAGTACTTC,-,TRBV9,TRBJ2-5,once
CASSLGTVNTEAFF,TGTGCCAGCAGTTTGGGGACAGTGAACACTGAAGCTTTCTTT,TRBD1,TRBV28,TRBJ1-1,-
CASSLSSAFRTTKANEQFF,TGTGCCAGCAGTTTATCGAGCGCTTTTCGGACAACCAAGGCAAATGAGCAGTTCTTC,-,TRBV27,TRBJ2-1,-
CSVVYPRGLNTEAFF,TGCAGCGTTGTCTACCCCAGAGGCTTGAACACTGAAGCTTTCTTT,-,TRBV29-1,TRBJ1-1,few
CSVDRDGWETQYF,TGCAGCGTTGACAGGGATGGGTGGGAGACCCAGTACTTC,-,TRBV29-1,TRBJ2-5,once
CASSFRTGALGGYTF,TGTGCCAGCAGTTTCAGGACAGGGGCCTTGGGTGGCTACACCTTC,TRBD1,TRBV27,TRBJ1-2,once
CASSNPALTIYF,TGTGCCAGCAGTAACCCGGCCCTCACCATATATTTT,-,TRBV28,TRBJ1-3,few
CASKYGGYSPLHF,TGTGCCAGCAAATATGGGGGATACTCACCCCTCCACTTT,-,TRBV28,TRBJ1-6,-
CASSQLGGGAGYTF,TGCGCCAGCAGCCAACTAGGAGGGGGAGCTGGCTACACCTTC,-,TRBV4-3,TRBJ1-2,-
CASSWTELGYTF,TGTGCCAGCAGCTGGACAGAGCTTGGCTACACCTTC,-,TRBV28,TRBJ1-2,few
CASSPGGLYNEQFF,TGCGCCAGCAGCCCGGGGGGGCTCTACAATGAGCAGTTCTTC,TRBD2,TRBV5-1,TRBJ2-1,few
CASSFSGRTLEKLFF,TGTGCCAGCAGTTTTTCGGGCAGAACCCTTGAAAAACTGTTTTTT,-,TRBV28,TRBJ1-4,-
CASSLAGTGAYNEQFF,TGTGCCAGCAGCTTAGCTGGTACAGGAGCCTACAATGAGCAGTTCTTC,-,TRBV7-8,TRBJ2-1,few
CASSADLDGPDTQYF,TGTGCCAGCAGTGCGGACTTGGACGGGCCAGATACGCAGTATTTT,-,TRBV2,TRBJ2-3,-
CASSLGSLGDTQYF,TGCGCCAGCAGCTTGGGGAGCCTGGGAGATACGCAGTATTTT,-,TRBV5-1,TRBJ2-3,-
CASTETGGANYGYTF,TGCGCCAGCACCGAGACAGGAGGAGCTAACTATGGCTACACCTTC,-,TRBV5-1,TRBJ1-2,-
CASSLGAGEAFF,TGTGCCAGCAGCTTAGGAGCCGGGGAAGCTTTCTTT,-,TRBV7-3,TRBJ1-1,-
CASSVSSAGGRSEQFF,TGTGCCAGCAGCGTAAGTTCTGCGGGAGGAAGAAGTGAGCAGTTCTTC,TRBD2,TRBV9,TRBJ2-1,-
CASTWTRGNEQFF,TGTGCCAGCACGTGGACTAGAGGCAATGAGCAGTTCTTC,TRBD2,TRBV18,TRBJ2-1,few
CASSEVGSPLHF,TGTGCCAGCAGTGAAGTCGGTTCACCCCTCCACTTT,-,TRBV6-1,TRBJ1-6,-
CASRKTGVGTDTQYF,TGCGCCAGCAGGAAGACAGGGGTCGGCACAGATACGCAGTATTTT,TRBD1,TRBV5-1,TRBJ2-3,-
CASSLGWAGTEAFF,TGTGCCAGCAGCTTGGGGTGGGCCGGGACTGAAGCTTTCTTT,-,TRBV7-4,TRBJ1-1,few
CASSEEGAGQPQHF,TGTGCCAGCAGTGAAGAGGGAGCGGGGCAGCCCCAGCATTTT,-,TRBV25-1,TRBJ1-5,-
CASSSPLAGGTYNEQFF,TGTGCCAGCTCAAGCCCTCTAGCGGGAGGGACCTACAATGAGCAGTTCTTC,TRBD2,TRBV18,TRBJ2-1,-
CASRIGRDGGKLFF,TGTGCCAGCAGAATAGGCAGGGATGGGGGGAAACTGTTTTTT,-,TRBV2,TRBJ1-4,-
CASRRGIPYEQYF,TGTGCCAGCCGGCGGGGGATCCCCTACGAGCAGTACTTC,TRBD2,TRBV6-5,TRBJ2-7,medium-sized
CASSLGGLAGGPAYEQYF,TGCGCCAGCAGCTTGGGCGGACTAGCGGGGGGGCCCGCCTACGAGCAGTACTTC,TRBD2,TRBV5-1,TRBJ2-7,few
CASRPGQANSPLHF,TGTGCCAGCAGACCAGGACAGGCTAATTCACCCCTCCACTTT,TRBD1,TRBV7-8,TRBJ1-6,-
CASSFGSGGSDTQYF,TGCGCCAGCAGCTTCGGTAGCGGGGGCTCAGATACGCAGTATTTT,TRBD2,TRBV5-1,TRBJ2-3,-
CASSPTGGQGTQYF,TGTGCCAGCAGTCCTACAGGGGGCCAGGGGACCCAGTACTTC,TRBD1,TRBV7-9,TRBJ2-5,-
CASTGLGAGTQYF,TGTGCCAGCACCGGACTAGGTGCTGGGACCCAGTACTTC,TRBD2,TRBV6-5,TRBJ2-5,-
CASSLEGSRPFF,TGTGCCAGCAGTTTAGAGGGGTCTAGACCTTTCTTT,-,TRBV28,TRBJ1-1,-
CASRGAAQETQYF,TGTGCCAGCAGGGGCGCCGCTCAAGAGACCCAGTACTTC,-,TRBV27,TRBJ2-5,few
CASSLGPSYEQYF,TGCGCCAGCAGCCTTGGGCCTTCCTACGAGCAGTACTTC,-,TRBV4-1,TRBJ2-7,-
CASKPATSSYNSPLHF,TGTGCCAGCAAACCAGCGACGAGCTCCTATAATTCACCCCTCCACTTT,-,TRBV7-8,TRBJ1-6,-
CASRQTPNTGELFF,TGCGCGAGCCGTCAGACCCCGAACACCGGGGAGCTGTTTTTT,-,TRBV5-1,TRBJ2-2,few
CASSVGTSGPGTQYF,TGTGCCAGCAGCGTGGGGACTAGCGGGCCCGGGACCCAGTACTTC,TRBD2,TRBV5-4,TRBJ2-5,few
CASSLAGVSAGELFF,TGTGCCAGTAGTCTGGCAGGGGTTTCGGCCGGGGAGCTGTTTTTT,-,TRBV19,TRBJ2-2,-
CASSILAGGRNTQYF,TGTGCCAGCAGTATACTAGCGGGGGGGCGGAATACGCAGTATTTT,TRBD2,TRBV6-1,TRBJ2-3,-
CASSPTSGGVETQYF,TGCGCCAGCAGCCCGACTAGCGGGGGAGTGGAGACCCAGTACTTC,TRBD2,TRBV5-1,TRBJ2-5,-
CASSESIAGGNEQFF,TGTGCCAGCAGTGAATCGATAGCGGGGGGCAATGAGCAGTTCTTC,TRBD2,TRBV25-1,TRBJ2-1,-
CASTLRRGSTDTQYF,TGTGCCAGCACTCTCAGGAGGGGGAGCACAGATACGCAGTATTTT,-,TRBV6-5,TRBJ2-3,-
CASSSAGLAETDTQYF,TGTGCCAGTAGTTCTGCGGGACTAGCGGAAACAGATACGCAGTATTTT,TRBD2,TRBV19,TRBJ2-3,-
CASSLSGLVSGYTF,TGTGCCAGCAGTTTATCGGGGCTCGTTAGTGGCTACACCTTC,-,TRBV27,TRBJ1-2,-